The 31 T cell receptor beta chains below were found in one sample sequenced in a study of blood T cell repertoires in COVID-19. The method was immunoSEQ multiplex PCR; TCRdb's version includes in-frame clones alone and lacks a portion of them. The data hold under 250,000 clones, with 70% to 90% observed a single time. The sequenced sample was peripheral blood. The receptors originated from a woman aged 25 to 39 with COVID-19, enrolled during active disease.

The chain uses TRBV6-1 and TRBJ2-7; D may be TRBD2 (6 bases). Trimming removed 3 bases from V and 4 bases from J, with 7 bases in between. The germline V gene encodes CDR1 MNHNS and CDR2 SASEGT. There are 12 residues in the CDR3. CDR3 residues: CASSDAGYEQYF. DNA for the CDR3: TGTGCCAGCAGTGACGCGGGGTACGAGCAGTACTTC.

In the case of this clone: Sequence at one end of the junction differs from germline and may be a read error. The chain carries TRBV7-2 and TRBJ2-1, with D uncertain. The germline V gene encodes CDR1 SGHTA and CDR2 FQGNSA. CDR3 length: 13 residues. CDR3 residues: CASSLKSSNEQFF. Written as DNA, the CDR3 is TGTGCCAGCAGCTTAAAATCCTCCAATGAGCAGTTCTTC.

The rearrangement links TRBV18 to TRBJ1-2; tentatively, D is TRBD1 (6 bases). The CDR3 length is 18 residues. Germline assignment: CDR1 KGHSH and CDR2 LQKENI. V was pared by 1 base and J by 6 bases, with 24 bases between. CDR3 sequence: CASSPRLQGQQEDNGYTF. The CDR3 bases are TGTGCCAGCTCACCACGTTTGCAAGGACAGCAAGAGGATAATGGCTACACCTTC.

The CDR3, as DNA: TGTGCCAGCAGTTACTCGGAGGGGCTAGCCAAAAACATTCAGTACTTC. This codes for CASSYSEGLAKNIQYF. This chain links TRBV6-2 or TRBV6-3 with TRBJ2-4; D might be TRBD2 (6 bases). Trimming took 0 bases from V and 0 from J, leaving 9 bases between them. Germline loops: CDR1 MNHEY, CDR2 SVGEGT. The length of the CDR3 is 16 residues.

V gene TRBV29-1 combines with J gene TRBJ1-1, with 10 bases lining up with TRBD1. This CDR3 is built from 14 residues. From germline, CDR1 is SQVTM and CDR2 ANQGSEA. Germline trimming cut 6 bases from V and 5 bases from J; bases unmatched to any gene: 9. The CDR3 bases are TGCAGCGTGGTCAGGGACAGGGGCGGGACTGAAGCTTTCTTT. It specifies CSVVRDRGGTEAFF.

This rearrangement joins TRBV28 to TRBJ2-7; TRBD2 agrees at 10 bases. The CDR3 spans 14 residues. With 8 bases clipped from V and 2 bases from J, the junction kept 6 bases outside the gene matches. The germline V gene has CDR1 MDHEN and CDR2 SYDVKM. For the CDR3, the DNA is TGTGCCAGCCGTAGCGGGGGGCTCCCCTACGAGCAGTACTTC. Translated: CASRSGGLPYEQYF.

V and J are TRBV9 and TRBJ2-7, with D maybe TRBD2 (6 bases). The CDR3 totals 12 residues. Trimming removed 8 bases from V and 4 bases from J, with 13 bases in between. Germline values: CDR1 SGDLS, CDR2 YYNGEE. The CDR3 sequence: CARCPGRYEQYV. The CDR3 coding sequence is TGTGCCAGGTGCCCTGGGAGGTACGAGCAGTACGTC.

This sequence joins TRBV5-4 and TRBJ1-2; D is perhaps TRBD1 (5 bases). CDR1 and CDR2 (germline): SGHNT, YYREEE (reference sequence). The CDR3 sequence is 16 residues long. The V and J ends lost 4 bases and 0 bases respectively, with 16 bases between them. CDR3 loop: CASSPGGGGTNYGYTF. The CDR3 coding sequence is TGTGCCAGCAGCCCGGGAGGTGGGGGAACTAACTATGGCTACACCTTC.

The CDR3 DNA is TGCGCCAGCAGTGACCTCGATCCTCGGGGGGTGCTTCGAGAGACCCAGTACTTC. It is translated as CASSDLDPRGVLRETQYF. J is TRBJ2-5 and V is TRBV10-2; 7 positions match TRBD2. This CDR3 has 18 amino acids. From germline, CDR1 is WSHSY and CDR2 SAAADI. Trimming cost V 3 bases and J 4 bases; bases outside gene matches: 17.

This chain links TRBV15 with TRBJ2-1; 11 bases align to TRBD2. This CDR3 has 15 amino acids. The V and J ends lost 1 base and 7 bases, in that order; junction bases with no gene match: 3. Germline V gives CDR1 LNHNV, CDR2 YYDKDF (reference sequence). This chain's CDR3 is CATSRATSGKNEQFF. The CDR3 DNA sequence: TGTGCCACCAGCAGAGCGACTAGCGGGAAAAATGAGCAGTTCTTC.

This clone has a handful of counts. The chain joins TRBV7-9 to TRBJ2-5; D is unresolved. This CDR3 has 18 residues. Germline V gene data show CDR1 as SEHNR and CDR2 as FQNEAQ (reference sequence). The V gene lost 10 bases and the J gene lost 4 bases, with 31 bases spanning the gap. The CDR3 is CATERNYQPRIWRETQYF. The CDR3, as DNA: TGTGCCACCGAGAGGAATTACCAACCAAGGATTTGGAGAGAGACCCAGTACTTC.

This clone was seen only once. The chain has TRBV7-2 and TRBJ2-5; 10 positions agree with TRBD1. J lost 5 bases, V lost 5 bases, and 5 bases had no gene match. This CDR3 comprises 14 residues. From germline, CDR1 is SGHTA and CDR2 FQGNSA. This CDR3 reads CASSADRGAETQYF. In nucleotides, the CDR3 is TGTGCCAGCAGCGCGGACAGGGGGGCTGAGACCCAGTACTTC.

The chain joins TRBV5-4 to TRBJ2-2, with TRBD2 identical over 8 bases. J was trimmed by 4 bases and V by 5 bases; bases with no gene match: 4. CDR3 length: 14 residues. Germline-derived CDR1 and CDR2 are SGHNT and YYREEE (reference sequence). The CDR3 sequence: CASSPGGFTGELFF. Written as DNA, the CDR3 is TGTGCCAGCAGTCCGGGGGGGTTCACCGGGGAGCTGTTTTTT.

The chain combines TRBV12-3 or TRBV12-4 with TRBJ2-1, with 7 bases lining up with TRBD2. After removal of 5 bases from V and 10 bases from J, the junction contained 5 bases not matched to a gene. CDR3 length equals 12 residues. The CDR3, as DNA: TGTGCCAGCAGTGAAGCGGGGATAGAGCAGTTCTTC. Protein: CASSEAGIEQFF.

V and J are TRBV28 and TRBJ2-7; weak D call: TRBD2 (7 bases). The germline V gene encodes CDR1 MDHEN and CDR2 SYDVKM. Trimming took 3 bases from V and 4 from J, leaving 10 bases between them. The CDR3 consists of 13 residues. This chain's CDR3 is CASSFGGPYEQYF. In nucleotides, the CDR3 is TGTGCCAGCAGTTTCGGGGGGCCTTACGAGCAGTACTTC. Filled out from reference TRBV28 and TRBJ2-7, the complete variable domain reads DVKVTQSSRYLVKRTGEKVFLECVQDMDHENMFWYRQDPGLGLRLIYFSYDVKMKEKGDIPEGYSVSREKKERFSLILESASTNQTSMYLCASSFGGPYEQYFGPGTRLTVT.

V and J are TRBV24-1 and TRBJ1-5; a possible D gene is TRBD1 (5 bases). V dropped 4 bases and J dropped 0 bases, with 21 bases sitting between them. The CDR3 sequence is 19 residues long. Germline lookup yields CDR1 KGHDR and CDR2 SFDVKD. The CDR3 sequence is CATSDGLGLGRLSNQPQHF. As DNA, the CDR3 is TGTGCCACCAGTGACGGGTTGGGACTCGGACGGCTTAGCAATCAGCCCCAGCATTTT.

J is TRBJ2-1 and V is TRBV4-3; 7 nucleotides match TRBD2. The CDR3 has 16 amino acids. The trim removed 4 bases at V and 4 bases at J, leaving 10 bases unmatched. Germline loops: CDR1 LGHNA, CDR2 YSLEER. CDR3 nucleotide sequence: TGCGCCAGCAGCCGGGACGGGGGGAGCGCTTACAATGAGCAGTTCTTC. This gives the protein CASSRDGGSAYNEQFF.

The chain joins TRBV28 to TRBJ2-7, with 12 bases matching TRBD1. The CDR3 runs to 14 residues. Trimming took 6 bases from V and 5 from J; bases not matched to a gene: 5. Germline V gene data show CDR1 as MDHEN and CDR2 as SYDVKM. The CDR3 region is CASSQGQGAHEQYF. The CDR3 DNA reads as TGTGCCAGCAGCCAGGGACAGGGGGCACACGAGCAGTACTTC.

This chain's CDR3 is CASSLADGYTF. The CDR3 DNA is TGTGCCAGCAGCTTGGCCGATGGCTACACCTTC. The gene calls are TRBV5-8 and TRBJ1-2; no definite D call. Germline CDR1 reads SGHTS; CDR2 reads YDEGEE. V lost 0 bases to trimming and J lost 6 bases, with 3 bases between them. This CDR3 is built from 11 residues.

This chain uses TRBV20-1 with TRBJ2-2; 7 bases line up with TRBD1. The CDR3 has 15 residues. Per the germline V gene, CDR1 is DFQATT and CDR2 is SNEGSKA (reference sequence). The V segment lost 3 bases and the J segment 0 bases; nucleotides outside the gene matches: 4. CDR3 residues: CSASPGGSNTGELFF. For the CDR3, the DNA is TGCAGTGCTAGTCCAGGGGGATCGAACACCGGGGAGCTGTTTTTT.

CDR3: CASSPRTGEGYTF. Here the CDR3 DNA reads TGTGCCAGCAGTCCACGGACAGGGGAGGGCTACACCTTC. The chain combines TRBV27 with TRBJ1-2; 9 bases are shared with TRBD1. V shed 5 bases, J shed 8 bases, and the junction held 6 bases outside the gene matches. The length of the CDR3 is 13 residues. Germline CDR1 MNHEY, CDR2 SMNVEV (reference sequence).

The J gene is TRBJ2-7, the V gene TRBV2; 9 nucleotides line up with TRBD2. J lost 0 bases, V lost 6 bases, and 9 bases had no gene match. Germline CDR1 and CDR2: SNHLY and FYNNEI. There are 16 residues in the CDR3. CDR3 in DNA: TGTGCCAGCAGCCCGAGCGGGGGGCTCCCCTCCTACGAGCAGTACTTC. This codes for CASSPSGGLPSYEQYF.

The genes are TRBV6-6 and TRBJ1-3, with TRBD1 matching over 9 bases. V lost 0 bases to trimming and J lost 4 bases; unmatched junction nucleotides: 4. The CDR3 extends over 16 amino acids. Germline V gene data show CDR1 as MNHNY and CDR2 as SVGAGI (reference sequence). CDR3 region: CASSYSVGQGGNTIYF. CDR3 nucleotides: TGTGCCAGCAGTTACTCAGTGGGACAGGGAGGAAACACCATATATTTT.

The chain has TRBV7-9 and TRBJ2-3; 8 bases are a match to TRBD1. V was clipped by 5 bases and J by 0 bases; unmatched bases: 7. The length of the CDR3 is 16 residues. Germline V gene sequence: CDR1 SEHNR, CDR2 FQNEAQ (reference sequence). The CDR3 coding sequence is TGTGCCAGCAGCCTTGACCGACAGGGGAGCACAGATACGCAGTATTTT. This encodes CASSLDRQGSTDTQYF.

In this sample, this clone turned up a few times. The chain links TRBV7-8 to TRBJ1-2; 8 bases are a match to TRBD1. J was trimmed by 3 bases and V by 1 base; bases with no gene match: 4. From germline, CDR1 is SGHVS and CDR2 FQNEAQ. The CDR3 runs 15 residues. The CDR3: CASSLGQGRHYGYTF. The CDR3 DNA follows: TGTGCCAGCAGCTTAGGACAGGGGAGGCACTATGGCTACACCTTC.

The rearrangement joins TRBV6-6 to TRBJ2-1; TRBD2 might be the D (6 bases). CDR1 is MNHNY and CDR2 is SVGAGI in the germline V gene (reference sequence). The CDR3 is made up of 14 amino acids. V shed 8 bases and J shed 10 bases, with 21 bases lying between them. The CDR3 region has the DNA TGTGCCAGCGGTAGCGGTAGCGACTTGGGGGAGCAGTTCTTC. It specifies CASGSGSDLGEQFF.

This rearrangement joins TRBV4-3 to TRBJ1-3; TRBD1 might be the D (5 bases). Trimming left V 0 bases short and J 2 bases short, with 14 bases between. This CDR3 has 17 amino acids. In germline, CDR1 is LGHNA, CDR2 YSLEER. The CDR3 reads CASSQDLTQGTGNTIYF. For the CDR3, the DNA is TGCGCCAGCAGCCAAGATCTAACCCAGGGCACTGGAAACACCATATATTTT.

The chain carries TRBV7-9 and TRBJ2-2; 7 bases match TRBD2. The CDR3 spans 15 residues. J was trimmed by 7 bases and V by 5 bases; bases with no gene match: 10. The germline V gene has CDR1 SEHNR and CDR2 FQNEAQ (reference sequence). CDR3 sequence (DNA): TGTGCCAGCAGCATCGGACTAGAGCTCAACGGGGAGCTGTTTTTT. Translated: CASSIGLELNGELFF.

Remarks on this clone: The junction departs from germline at one end; a sequencing error may be responsible. V is TRBV28 and J is TRBJ1-5, with D maybe TRBD1 (6 bases). Germline CDR1 reads MDHEN; CDR2 reads SYDVKM. The CDR3 contains 17 residues. CDR3 bases: TGTGCCAGCAGGTTATCTAGGGGGGGGATTAGCAATCAGCCCCAGCATTTT. As protein: CASRLSRGGISNQPQHF.

The chain combines TRBV6-2 or TRBV6-3 with TRBJ2-3; TRBD2 might be the D (5 bases). The length of the CDR3 is 16 residues. Germline CDR1 reads MNHEY; CDR2 reads SVGEGT. Trimming pared 2 bases from V and 2 bases from J, leaving 14 bases between. The CDR3 reads CASSYPLAWPTDTQYF. CDR3 DNA: TGTGCCAGCAGTTACCCCCTAGCTTGGCCCACAGATACGCAGTATTTT.

The J gene is TRBJ2-2, the V gene TRBV5-1, with a tentative D call TRBD1 (6 bases). V lost 6 bases to trimming and J lost 7 bases, with 16 bases between them. Germline-derived CDR1 and CDR2 are SGHRS and YFSETQ. The CDR3 contains 14 residues. The DNA of the CDR3 is TGCGCCAGCAAACTGAGTGGGGGCAGCGGGGAGCTGTTTTTT. Translation gives CASKLSGGSGELFF.